This TCR beta chain was found in a study of Ad26.COV2.S vaccination and SARS-CoV-2 variants. Study in general: A COV1001 Ad26.COV2.S trial-arm participant provided the sample. Ad26.COV2.S given intramuscularly, once or twice 56 days apart.

Worth noting for this clone: Its antigen is undetermined.

Treatment here: some 20 received Ad26.COV2.S at low or high dose, single or two shots; about 5 received placebo; per-sample allocation not given. At day 63 after the first vaccine or placebo injection, samples were drawn. General study findings and limits: Vaccinated individuals (as opposed to placebo recipients) had higher spike-specific TCR breadth. Measurements of TCR breadth and depth may have given underestimates of the total T cell responses.

The CDR3 covers 14 residues. Germline V gives CDR1 MNHEY, CDR2 SMNVEV (reference sequence). V shed 6 bases and J shed 1 base, with 13 bases lying between them. Generated by immunoSEQ multiplex PCR, the TCRdb table keeps only in-frame clones and is missing some. The repertoire includes some 320,000 clones, around four fifths of them detected once, and approximately 2.1% sits in the top ten. The chain links TRBV27 to TRBJ2-7; D is uncertain. Here the sequenced sample was peripheral blood, taken in a trial of Ad26.COV2.S vaccine versus placebo. The receptor's source is a person aged 18-65 years who received the Ad26.COV2.S COVID-19 vaccine or a placebo. The CDR3 DNA reads TGTGCCAGCAGAGGAGTGTTAGCATCCTACGAGCAGTACTTC. Amino acid sequence: CASRGVLASYEQYF.